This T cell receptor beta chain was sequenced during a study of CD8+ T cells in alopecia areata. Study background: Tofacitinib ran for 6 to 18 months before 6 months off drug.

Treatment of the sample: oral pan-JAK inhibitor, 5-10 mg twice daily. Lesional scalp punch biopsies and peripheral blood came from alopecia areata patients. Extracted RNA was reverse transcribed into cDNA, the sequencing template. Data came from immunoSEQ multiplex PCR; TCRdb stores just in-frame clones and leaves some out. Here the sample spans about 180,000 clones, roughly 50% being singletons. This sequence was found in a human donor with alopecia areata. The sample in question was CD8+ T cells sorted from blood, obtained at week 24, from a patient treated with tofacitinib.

The CDR3 nucleotides are TGTGCCATCAGTGATGCCGGGGAGGTTGGCTACACCTTC. Translating gives CAISDAGEVGYTF. V and J are TRBV10-3 and TRBJ1-2; D is uncertain. The CDR3 is 13 amino acids. Germline V lookup: CDR1 ENHRY, CDR2 SYGVKD. Trimming stripped 3 bases from V and 7 bases from J, with 12 bases between.